This TCR beta chain stems from a study of shared clonotypes between healthy human individuals (dated by TCRdb to between 2020 and 2021). For context, the study as a whole: A few men and two women, aged 18 to 49 years, made up the cohort. For each donor, CD4 naive and CD4 memory were each given three plates, CD8 naive was given two plates, and CD8 memory was given one plate. To estimate repertoire size and how much clonotype sharing occurs between individuals, the study deeply sequenced the blood TCR repertoires of several healthy adults. Libraries were prepared and TCR repertoires were sequenced by different laboratories using diverse techniques, in order to increase sequencing depth and limit assay-specific biases. Leukapheresis yielded between about 0.94 and 9.5 billion PBMCs per donor. Here is what the overall study found, with its caveats: Pairwise subsampling led to the expectation that sequencing depth would affect the degree of clonotype sharing among donors. Because the study included a small number of donors, the genetic and exposure-history diversity represented was limited. Compared with non-shared clonotypes, the clonotypes found in all four sorted-subset donors had higher generation probabilities. Naive subsets generally had larger estimated clonotype richness than memory subsets. Across four donors, around 5% of naive CD4, 3% to 4% of naive CD8, 2.3% of memory CD4, and 0.4% to 0.45% of memory CD8 clonotypes were shared. Sampling was restricted to blood, and TCR repertoires in tissue are likely to differ from TCR repertoires in blood. Incomplete sequencing was indicated by rarefaction of sorted-subset datasets, despite the large sequencing depth.

Notes on this clone: The antigen it recognizes is unknown. No base quality values were provided; no much bigger clone lies one nucleotide off.

The donors were healthy, HIV-negative adults who had no recently reported acute infections or vaccinations. Every donor was a Caucasian adult residing in Nashville, Tennessee, USA. Magnetic negative selection was used to enrich CD4+ T cells, after which naive cells were positively selected on CD45RA and the negative fraction became the memory subset. After blood collection by leukapheresis, PBMCs were isolated using Ficoll-Histopaque density gradient centrifugation and then cryopreserved in the vapor phase of liquid nitrogen. Analytical flow cytometry was used to check the purity and quantity of every magnetically sorted T cell population. From each sorted fraction, genomic DNA was isolated and quantified by UV absorbance on a Nanodrop 2000c. Using the deep immunoSEQ assay, multiplex PCR amplified TCR CDR3 regions from genomic DNA. Genomic DNA extracted from each cell subset was distributed evenly over all wells of several immunoSEQ 96-well plates, and each plate served as one replicate. For sorted subsets, roughly 200 ng genomic DNA, equal to tens of thousands of T cell genomes, was loaded into each replicate PCR. Purified libraries were measured with a Qubit 3.0 fluorometer, size-checked on a Bioanalyzer 2100, and measured again with the KAPA Library Quantification kit. A separate single-read 150-cycle Illumina NextSeq 550 flow cell was used to sequence each immunoSEQ 96-well plate. The published analysis was carried out like this. Because only junctional sequences without quality scores were contained in the immunoSEQ output, filtering matching that applied to full-length reads could not be performed. To assign V/J genes and CDR3, sequences were annotated using PyIR, a Python wrapper for IgBLAST v1.9, with IMGT germline references. Reads were removed for weak V/J assignments (E-value above 1e-6), missing CDR3, stop codons, out-of-frame junctions, or ambiguous translated residues. V3J clonotypes were defined by identical inferred V gene, J gene, and CDR3 amino acid sequence. Percentage overlap between repertoires was calculated by dividing the number of shared unique clonotypes by the size of the smaller repertoire. RTK rarefaction, the Chao1 estimator, and Recon v2.1 estimates of unobserved clonotypes were used to assess repertoire richness. Generation probabilities were computed with OLGA for all TCRbeta clonotypes obtained by the gDNA method from several donors. Entries here come from immuneACCESS through TCRdb and include only in-frame sequences with V and J called. Some clones fail to appear in such tables; in the studies checked, an unresolved V gene covers under half of the shortfall, and the cause of the remainder is unknown. The DNA was the basis for D and trimming; V, J and clone size are from that table. A total of 650,000 to 750,000 clones appear in this sample, approximately 79% of them only once. The top ten clonotypes cover about 1.7% of the sample.

V gives up 0 bases and J gives up 1 base, and the segment between their germline ends measures 6 bases. The CDR3 has 15 amino acids, counting the end cysteine and phenylalanine. The entry retains the CDR3 DNA only, 45 bases that are in frame from base 1. Reading the germline V gene gives CDR1 MNHEY and CDR2 SVGAGI. This chain is built from TRBV6-5 and TRBJ2-2; the D gene remains uncertain. The TCR was taken from a woman in her 30s in good health. Source material: memory CD4+ T cells sorted from blood. The meaning of the sample's cell subset or site label: CD45RA-negative fraction. The CDR3 here reads CASSYSTRNTGELFF. The nucleotide sequence is given as TGTGCCAGCAGTTACTCGACAAGGAACACCGGGGAGCTGTTTTTT.